Below, 2 T cell receptor beta chains from the same sample are listed, as sequenced in a study of T-cell reconstitution after alpha-beta-depleted transplantation in children. The TCRbeta library was prepared with unique molecular identifiers. In TCRdb, the PCR reads were re-called with MiXCR into one record per CDR3 protein. Here the sample spans 95,000 to 150,000 distinct CDR3 sequences, 23% being singletons. The input for sequencing was PBMCs, mostly from graft donor cells, taken 180 days after TCRalphabeta/CD19-depleted stem cell transplant. The receptors shown here come from a male patient under 10 years old who had a stem cell transplant for chronic granulomatous disease, so the T cells may come from the graft donor.

This clonotype was observed a few times. The chain links TRBV5-1 to TRBJ2-1, with 9 bases matching TRBD1. The CDR3 runs 16 residues. The J segment lost 4 bases and the V segment lost 2 bases, leaving 7 bases of the junction unmatched. Germline assignment: CDR1 SGHRS and CDR2 YFSETQ. The CDR3 bases are TGCGCCAGCAGCTTATCGGGGACAGGGACATACAATGAGCAGTTCTTC. Protein sequence: CASSLSGTGTYNEQFF.

This clonotype was found many times. The V call is TRBV20-1, the J call TRBJ2-1; 7 bases map to TRBD1. The germline V gene has CDR1 DFQATT and CDR2 SNEGSKA (reference sequence). The length of the CDR3 is 14 residues. V lost 5 bases, J lost 4 bases, and 8 bases stayed unmatched. The CDR3 reads CSADRVESYNEQFF. The CDR3 nucleotides are TGCAGTGCTGACAGGGTTGAGTCTTACAATGAGCAGTTCTTC.